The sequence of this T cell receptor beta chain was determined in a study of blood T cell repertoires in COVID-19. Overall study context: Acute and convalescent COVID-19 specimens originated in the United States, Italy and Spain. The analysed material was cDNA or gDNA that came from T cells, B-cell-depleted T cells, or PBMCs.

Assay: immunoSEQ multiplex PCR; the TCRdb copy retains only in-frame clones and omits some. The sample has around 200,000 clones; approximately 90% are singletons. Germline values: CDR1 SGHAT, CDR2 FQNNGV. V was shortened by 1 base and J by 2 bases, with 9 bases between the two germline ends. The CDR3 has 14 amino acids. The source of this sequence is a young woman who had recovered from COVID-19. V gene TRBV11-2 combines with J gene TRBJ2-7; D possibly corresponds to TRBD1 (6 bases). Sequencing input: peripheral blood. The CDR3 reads CASSLVQGPYEQYF. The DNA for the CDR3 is TGTGCCAGCAGCTTAGTCCAGGGGCCCTACGAGCAGTACTTC.